The entry below gives a single T cell receptor beta chain sequence along with its context. The data were obtained in a study of blood T cell repertoires in COVID-19. The method was immunoSEQ multiplex PCR; TCRdb's version includes in-frame clones alone and lacks a portion of them. The sample shows around 200,000 clones, around 80% of them seen only once. There are 16 residues in the CDR3. From germline, CDR1 is SGHKS and CDR2 YYEKEE (reference sequence). Trimming removed 0 bases from V and 8 bases from J, with 19 bases in between. This clonotype was sampled from a woman aged 25 to 39 with COVID-19, enrolled during active disease. The specimen sequenced was peripheral blood. The chain recombines TRBV5-5 with TRBJ2-3, with D possibly being TRBD1 (5 bases). CDR3 bases: TGTGCCAGCAGCTTGGAAGCTAGGGGTTCGTGGGGTACGCAGTATTTT. Amino acid sequence: CASSLEARGSWGTQYF. Full variable domain (outside the CDR3, taken from reference TRBV5-5 and TRBJ2-3): DAGVTQSPTHLIKTRGQQVTLRCSPISGHKSVSWYQQVLGQGPQFIFQYYEKEERGRGNFPDRFSARQFPNYSSELNVNALLLGDSALYLCASSLEARGSWGTQYFGPGTRLTVL.